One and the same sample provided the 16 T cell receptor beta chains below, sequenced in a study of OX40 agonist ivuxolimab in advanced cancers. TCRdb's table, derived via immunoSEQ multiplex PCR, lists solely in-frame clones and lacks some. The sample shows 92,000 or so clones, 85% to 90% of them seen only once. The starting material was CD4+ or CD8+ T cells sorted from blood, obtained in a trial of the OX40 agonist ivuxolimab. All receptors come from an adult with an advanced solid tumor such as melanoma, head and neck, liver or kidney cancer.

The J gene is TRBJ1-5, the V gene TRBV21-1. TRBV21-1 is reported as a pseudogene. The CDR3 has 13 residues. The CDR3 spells CASGSSGGQPQHF. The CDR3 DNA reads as TGTGCCAGCGGTAGCTCCGGGGGTCAGCCCCAGCATTTT.

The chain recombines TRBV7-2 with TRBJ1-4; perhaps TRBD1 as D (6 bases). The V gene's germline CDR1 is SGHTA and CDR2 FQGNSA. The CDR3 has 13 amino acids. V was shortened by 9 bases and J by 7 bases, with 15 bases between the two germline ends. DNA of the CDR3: TGTGCCAGGACAGGTTTAGCCGGTGAAAAACTGTTTTTT. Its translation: CARTGLAGEKLFF.

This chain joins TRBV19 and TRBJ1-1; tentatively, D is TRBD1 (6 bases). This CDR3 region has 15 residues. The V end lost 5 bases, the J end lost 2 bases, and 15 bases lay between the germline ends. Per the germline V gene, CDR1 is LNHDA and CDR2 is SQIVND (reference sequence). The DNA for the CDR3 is TGTGCCAGTAGTCCCCCGGGGGGCATCAACACTGAAGCTTTCTTT. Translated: CASSPPGGINTEAFF.

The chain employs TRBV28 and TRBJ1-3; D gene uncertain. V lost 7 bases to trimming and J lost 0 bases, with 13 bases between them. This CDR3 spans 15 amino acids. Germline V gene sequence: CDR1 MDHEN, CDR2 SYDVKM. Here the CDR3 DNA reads TGTGCCAGCATCGGAAGAGCCCCCTCTGGAAACACCATATATTTT. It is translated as CASIGRAPSGNTIYF.

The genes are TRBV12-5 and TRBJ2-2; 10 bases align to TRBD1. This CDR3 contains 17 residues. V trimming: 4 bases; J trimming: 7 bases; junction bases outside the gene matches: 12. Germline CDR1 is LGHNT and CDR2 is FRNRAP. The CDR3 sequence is CASGSIPGQGLDGELFF. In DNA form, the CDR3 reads TGTGCTAGTGGTTCAATCCCGGGACAGGGGTTGGACGGGGAGCTGTTTTTT.

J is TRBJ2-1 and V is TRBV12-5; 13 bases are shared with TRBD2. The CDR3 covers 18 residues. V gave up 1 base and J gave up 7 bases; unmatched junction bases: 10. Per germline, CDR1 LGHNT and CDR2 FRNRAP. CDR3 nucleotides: TGTGCTAGTGGTTTGGCCTTATCACTAGCGGGAGGGGGGAATGAGCAGTTCTTC. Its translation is CASGLALSLAGGGNEQFF.

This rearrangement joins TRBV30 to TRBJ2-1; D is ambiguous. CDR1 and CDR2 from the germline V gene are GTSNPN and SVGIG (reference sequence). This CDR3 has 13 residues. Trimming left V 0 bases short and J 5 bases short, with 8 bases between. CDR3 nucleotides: TGTGCCTGGAGTGTAATAGCAGACAATGAGCAGTTCTTC. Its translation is CAWSVIADNEQFF.

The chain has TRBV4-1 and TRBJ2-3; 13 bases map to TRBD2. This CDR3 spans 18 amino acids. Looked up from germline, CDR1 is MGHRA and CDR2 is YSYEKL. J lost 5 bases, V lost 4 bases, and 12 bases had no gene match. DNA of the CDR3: TGCGCCAGCAGCCCCGGACTAGCGGGAGTAGTCGGAGGAGATACGCAGTATTTT. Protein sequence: CASSPGLAGVVGGDTQYF.

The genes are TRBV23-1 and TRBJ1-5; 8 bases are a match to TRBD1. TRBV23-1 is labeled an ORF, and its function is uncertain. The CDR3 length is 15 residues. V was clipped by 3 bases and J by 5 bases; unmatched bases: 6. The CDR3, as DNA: TGCGCCAGCAGTCAGCAACAGGGGGGGGATCAGCCCCAGCATTTT. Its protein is CASSQQQGGDQPQHF.

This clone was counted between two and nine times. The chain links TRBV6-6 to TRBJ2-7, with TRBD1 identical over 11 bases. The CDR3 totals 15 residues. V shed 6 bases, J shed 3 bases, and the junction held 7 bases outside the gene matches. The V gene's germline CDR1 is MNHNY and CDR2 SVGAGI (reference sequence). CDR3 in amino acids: CASRGQGAYDYEQYF. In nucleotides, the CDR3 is TGTGCCAGCAGAGGACAGGGGGCTTATGACTACGAGCAGTACTTC.

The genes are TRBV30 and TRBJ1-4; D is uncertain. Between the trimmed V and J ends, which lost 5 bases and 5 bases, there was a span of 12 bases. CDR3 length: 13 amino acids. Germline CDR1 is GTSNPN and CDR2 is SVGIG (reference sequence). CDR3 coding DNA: TGTGCCTGGGGGGAGTTAAGGAATGAAAAACTGTTTTTT. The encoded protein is CAWGELRNEKLFF.

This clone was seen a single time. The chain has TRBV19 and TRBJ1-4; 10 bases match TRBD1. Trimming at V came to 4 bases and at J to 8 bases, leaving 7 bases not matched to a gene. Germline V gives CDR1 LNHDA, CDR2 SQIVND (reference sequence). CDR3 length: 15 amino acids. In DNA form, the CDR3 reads TGTGCCAGTAGTACCTCCGGGACAGGGGTAGAAAAACTGTTTTTT. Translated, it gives CASSTSGTGVEKLFF.

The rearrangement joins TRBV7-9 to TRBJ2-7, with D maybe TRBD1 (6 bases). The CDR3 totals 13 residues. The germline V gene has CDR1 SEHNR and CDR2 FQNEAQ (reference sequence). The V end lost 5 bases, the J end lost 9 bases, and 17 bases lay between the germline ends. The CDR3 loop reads CASSGSQGSGQYF. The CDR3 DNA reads TGTGCCAGCAGCGGCAGCCAGGGGTCCGGGCAGTACTTC.

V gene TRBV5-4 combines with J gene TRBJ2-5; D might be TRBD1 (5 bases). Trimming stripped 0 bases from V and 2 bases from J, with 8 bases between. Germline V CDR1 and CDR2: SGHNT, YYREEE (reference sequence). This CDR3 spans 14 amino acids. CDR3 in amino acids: CASSLGQTQETQYF. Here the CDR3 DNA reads TGTGCCAGCAGCTTGGGACAGACACAAGAGACCCAGTACTTC.

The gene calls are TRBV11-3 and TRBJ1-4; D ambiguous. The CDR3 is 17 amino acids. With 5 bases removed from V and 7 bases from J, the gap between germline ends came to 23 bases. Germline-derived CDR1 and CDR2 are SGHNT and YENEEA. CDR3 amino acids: CASSVGGFGEFAEKLFF. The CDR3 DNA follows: TGTGCCAGCAGCGTTGGCGGGTTCGGGGAGTTTGCTGAAAAACTGTTTTTT.

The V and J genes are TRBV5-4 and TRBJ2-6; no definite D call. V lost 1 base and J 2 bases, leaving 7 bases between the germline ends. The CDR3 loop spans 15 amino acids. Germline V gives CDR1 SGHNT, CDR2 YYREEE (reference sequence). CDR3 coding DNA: TGTGCCAGCAGCTTGTGGGTGGCTGGGGCCAACGTCCTGACTTTC. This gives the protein CASSLWVAGANVLTF.